What follows are 13 T cell receptor beta chains derived from one specimen sequenced in a study of T cell responses to AZD1222 COVID-19 vaccine. Generated by immunoSEQ multiplex PCR, the TCRdb table keeps only in-frame clones and is missing some. The sample has more than 95,000 clones, 70% to 90% seen once; the top ten hold 18%. Sequenced here: peripheral blood, sampled on day 0 of AZD1222 vaccination. The receptors derive from an adult in good health.

This chain joins TRBV29-1 and TRBJ2-1, with D possibly matching TRBD1 (6 bases). Germline CDR1 is SQVTM and CDR2 is ANQGSEA. Trimming took 6 bases from V and 6 from J, leaving 9 bases between them. This CDR3 is built from 11 residues. This chain's CDR3 is CSVGHSNEQFF. As DNA, the CDR3 is TGCAGCGTGGGACATAGCAATGAGCAGTTCTTC.

CDR3 DNA: TGTGCCACACGAGGACAGGCCCAGGGGGAGCAGTACTTC. Translated, it gives CATRGQAQGEQYF. The chain has TRBV10-3 and TRBJ2-7, with TRBD1 matching 7 bases. CDR1 and CDR2 from the germline V gene are ENHRY and SYGVKD. The CDR3 is 13 residues long. V was clipped by 10 bases and J by 7 bases; unmatched bases: 13.

On this clone: The conserved phenylalanine or tryptophan is not found at the CDR3 terminus, so this likely reflects a read error. V and J are TRBV29-1 and TRBJ1-6, with 7 bases identical to TRBD1. Unmatched junction bases numbered 5, after V lost 3 bases and J lost 6 bases. CDR1 and CDR2 (germline): SQVTM, ANQGSEA. This CDR3 comprises 14 residues. CDR3 sequence: CSVDFRGTNSPLHL. The CDR3 DNA sequence: TGCAGCGTTGATTTCAGGGGGACTAATTCACCCCTCCACCTT.

The chain has TRBV4-1 and TRBJ2-5; D is perhaps TRBD2 (5 bases). Germline values: CDR1 MGHRA, CDR2 YSYEKL. Trimming shortened V by 1 base and J by 4 bases, and 13 bases separated the two germline ends. This CDR3 is built from 15 residues. The CDR3 loop reads CASSQGGLFAETQYF. DNA for the CDR3: TGCGCCAGCAGCCAAGGTGGACTTTTCGCAGAGACCCAGTACTTC.

In this sample, this clone turned up a few times. The genes are TRBV6-5 and TRBJ2-3, with 8 bases lining up with TRBD2. The CDR3 has 13 residues. From germline, CDR1 is MNHEY and CDR2 SVGAGI. With 5 bases clipped from V and 3 bases from J, the junction kept 1 base outside the gene matches. In nucleotides, the CDR3 is TGTGCCAGCAGTCAGCGGGGGACAGATACGCAGTATTTT. Translated: CASSQRGTDTQYF.

V and J are TRBV15 and TRBJ2-5, with D possibly TRBD2 on 7 matching bases. Germline V gene data show CDR1 as LNHNV and CDR2 as YYDKDF (reference sequence). CDR3 length: 15 amino acids. Trimming took off 5 bases at V and 5 bases at J, with 18 bases between the two ends. The DNA of the CDR3 is TGTGCCACCAGCTGGCCGAGTGGGGGGGCGGAGACCCAGTACTTC. Translated, it gives CATSWPSGGAETQYF.

The chain uses TRBV6-5 and TRBJ1-2, with a weak D call TRBD1 (6 bases). The CDR3 runs to 16 residues. CDR1 and CDR2 (germline): MNHEY, SVGAGI. Between the trimmed V and J ends, which lost 4 bases and 0 bases, there was a span of 15 bases. The CDR3 reads CASSSKTGRTNYGYTF. In nucleotides, the CDR3 is TGTGCCAGCAGTTCGAAAACAGGGAGAACTAACTATGGCTACACCTTC.

This clone was recorded only once. The chain joins TRBV24-1 to TRBJ2-3; TRBD2 agrees at 9 bases. V was pared by 3 bases and J by 2 bases, with 11 bases of the junction left unmatched. Looked up from germline, CDR1 is KGHDR and CDR2 is SFDVKD. The CDR3 extends over 18 amino acids. The CDR3 protein is CATSDTATTSGHTDTQYF. The CDR3 DNA follows: TGTGCCACCAGTGATACCGCTACGACTAGCGGTCACACAGATACGCAGTATTTT.

The gene calls are TRBV11-2 and TRBJ2-2; no reliable D call. V was clipped by 4 bases and J by 5 bases, with 5 bases between them. Germline lookup yields CDR1 SGHAT and CDR2 FQNNGV. CDR3 length: 12 amino acids. DNA of the CDR3: TGTGCCAGCAGCTGGAGAACCGGGGAGCTGTTTTTT. Amino acid sequence: CASSWRTGELFF.

The V gene is TRBV19, the J gene TRBJ1-2; no definite D call. V lost 3 bases to trimming and J lost 3 bases, with 14 bases between them. The germline V gene has CDR1 LNHDA and CDR2 SQIVND (reference sequence). The CDR3 has 15 residues. CDR3 amino acids: CASSIEQLADYGYTF. The CDR3 bases are TGTGCCAGTAGTATCGAACAGTTGGCGGACTATGGCTACACCTTC.

The chain is built from TRBV24-1 and TRBJ1-2, with 7 bases identical to TRBD1. The CDR3 runs 13 residues. The germline gives CDR1 KGHDR, CDR2 SFDVKD. The V gene end was trimmed by 4 bases and the J gene end by 7 bases; junction bases not matched to a gene: 5. The CDR3 region is CATSDPTGFGYTF. CDR3 nucleotides: TGTGCCACCAGTGACCCGACAGGGTTTGGCTACACCTTC.

The chain carries TRBV11-2 and TRBJ1-1; D remains ambiguous. Germline CDR1 reads SGHAT; CDR2 reads FQNNGV. The CDR3 consists of 13 residues. V lost 5 bases, J lost 3 bases, and 10 bases lay in between. The CDR3 nucleotides read TGTGCCAGCAGCATAGGCCGGGACACTGAAGCTTTCTTT. Its protein product is CASSIGRDTEAFF.

V gene TRBV27 combines with J gene TRBJ2-1, with 7 bases identical to TRBD2. CDR3 length: 15 amino acids. Germline values: CDR1 MNHEY, CDR2 SMNVEV (reference sequence). The J segment lost 0 bases and the V segment lost 6 bases, leaving 5 bases of the junction unmatched. The CDR3 DNA follows: TGTGCCAGCAGCCTGGGGGGGAGCTCCTACAATGAGCAGTTCTTC. It translates to CASSLGGSSYNEQFF.